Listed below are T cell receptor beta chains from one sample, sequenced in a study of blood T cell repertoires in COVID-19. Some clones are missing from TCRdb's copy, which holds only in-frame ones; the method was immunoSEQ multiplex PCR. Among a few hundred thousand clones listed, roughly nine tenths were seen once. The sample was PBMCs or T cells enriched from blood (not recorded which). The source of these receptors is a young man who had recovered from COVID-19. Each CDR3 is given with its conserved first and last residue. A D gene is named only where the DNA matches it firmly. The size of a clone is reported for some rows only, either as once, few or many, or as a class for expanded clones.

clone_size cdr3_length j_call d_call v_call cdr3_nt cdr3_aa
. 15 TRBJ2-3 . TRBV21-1 TGTGCCAGCAACTCACAACCGGGGTACACAGATACGCAGTATTTT CASNSQPGYTDTQYF
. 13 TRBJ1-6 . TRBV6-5 TGTGCCAGCGGTAGAGATGCGGATTCACCCCTCCACTTT CASGRDADSPLHF
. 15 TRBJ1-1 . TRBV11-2 TGTGCCAGCAGCCAGCTTGGAGGGAAGGTCACTGAAGCTTTCTTT CASSQLGGKVTEAFF
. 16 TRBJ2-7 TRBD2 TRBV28 TGTGCCAGCAGCTCACAAGCGGGGATGAGGTCCTACGAGCAGTACTTC CASSSQAGMRSYEQYF
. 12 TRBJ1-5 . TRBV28 TGTGCCAGCAGTTTACAGGGTCAGCCCCAGCATTTT CASSLQGQPQHF
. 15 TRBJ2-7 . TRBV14 TGTGCCAGCAGCCAGAAGGGGCTGAGCTCCTACGAGCAGTACTTC CASSQKGLSSYEQYF
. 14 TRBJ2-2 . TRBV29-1 TGCAGCGGCCTTGGGGCAGAAAACACCGGGGAGCTGTTTTTT CSGLGAENTGELFF
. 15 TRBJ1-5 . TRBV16 TGTGCCAGCAGCCAATCGGGCGGGGACAATCAGCCCCAGCATTTT CASSQSGGDNQPQHF
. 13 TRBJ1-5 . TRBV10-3 TGTGCCATCAGTCCCGGGACACTACAGCCCCAGCATTTT CAISPGTLQPQHF
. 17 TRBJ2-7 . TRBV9 TGTGCCAGCAGCGTAGAGGAAGGGTTGGGGAGCTCCTACGAGCAGTACTTC CASSVEEGLGSSYEQYF
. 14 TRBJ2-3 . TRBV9 TGTGCCAGCAGCTCAGGGAGGCGCACAGATACGCAGTATTTT CASSSGRRTDTQYF
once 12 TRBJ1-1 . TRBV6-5 TGTGCCAGCAGTTACGGGGGAGGGGCAGCTTTCTTT CASSYGGGAAFF
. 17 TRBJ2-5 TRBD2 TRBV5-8 TGTGCCAGCAGCCATCTCGGGACTAGCGGGGGACAAGAGACCCAGTACTTC CASSHLGTSGGQETQYF
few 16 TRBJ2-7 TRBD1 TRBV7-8 TGTGCCAGCAGCCTACAGGGGAGCGTAAGAACGGGGGAGCAGTACTTC CASSLQGSVRTGEQYF
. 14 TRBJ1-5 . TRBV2 TGTGCCAGCAGCCAGTCTTATAGCAATCAGCCCCAGCATTTT CASSQSYSNQPQHF